A single T cell receptor (beta chain) is shown here with its context. As yet, its antigen is unknown. The table came from immunoSEQ multiplex PCR; TCRdb's copy has only in-frame clones and leaves some out. The sample has about 72,000 clones; 70% to 90% are singletons. The data originate from a study of T cell responses to AZD1222 COVID-19 vaccine. General study findings and limits: Among the donors, most were white British and more were female, and clonal diversity was possibly underestimated. The span of vaccine-associated CD4 TCRs extended across spike, with dominance at 160-218 and 743-854. The study identified only six AZD1222 recipients as seropositive at baseline. Two doses of AZD1222 preceded a rise in Spike-specific TCR breadth and depth.

Germline CDR1 reads MNHEY; CDR2 reads SVGEGT. V dropped 0 bases and J dropped 8; count of bases not matched to a gene: 9. This CDR3 contains 16 residues. This receptor was taken from an adult in good health. Sequenced here: peripheral blood, sampled on day 0 of AZD1222 vaccination. The genes are TRBV6-2 or TRBV6-3 and TRBJ2-1; 8 nucleotides match TRBD1. In DNA form, the CDR3 reads TGTGCCAGCAGTTACTCGGAAGGACAGGGTGGTCATGAGCAGTTCTTC. It codes for CASSYSEGQGGHEQFF.